This TCR beta chain was found in a study of blood T cell repertoires in COVID-19. Study at large: The analysed material was cDNA or gDNA that came from T cells, B-cell-depleted T cells, or PBMCs.

V was trimmed by 3 bases and J by 8 bases, leaving 10 bases between them. Looked up from germline, CDR1 is MNHEY and CDR2 is SVGEGT. The CDR3 has 12 residues. Participant-reported clinical history was the basis for cohort assignment. Methods used by the authors: Reference gene primers were amplified, and this amplification served to estimate nucleated cell counts. Assay used: immunoSEQ multiplex PCR; TCRdb lists only in-frame clones, some missing. D and trimming were read from the DNA, whereas the V and J calls and clone size are those reported in that table. The sample has a few hundred thousand clones; approximately 86% are singletons.

Sequencing used PBMCs or T cells enriched from blood (not recorded which). The gene calls are TRBV6-2 or TRBV6-3 and TRBJ1-2, with D unresolved. The receptor was isolated from a woman in her 30s who had been exposed to COVID-19. The CDR3 sequence is CASSYSSVGYTF. The CDR3 nucleotides are TGTGCCAGCAGTTATAGCTCAGTGGGCTACACCTTC.